This passage covers 4 T cell receptor beta chains from one sample sequenced in a study of T-cell memory formation after mild COVID-19. TCRdb ran MiXCR on the 5' RACE reads and lists one entry per CDR3 protein. This table has about 190,000 distinct CDR3 sequences, approximately 20% appearing once. Sequencing was performed on PBMCs or a T cell subset sorted from them (not recorded which). These TCRs come from an adult woman who had mild COVID-19 (a few samples of this study predate the infection). Cell type and time point are not known.

This chain joins TRBV15 and TRBJ1-4; no firm D call. This CDR3 region has 15 residues. The germline V and J ends were trimmed by 0 bases and 10 bases, with 15 bases remaining between them. In germline, CDR1 is LNHNV, CDR2 YYDKDF (reference sequence). CDR3 in amino acids: CATSRDPLGSGKLFF. The CDR3 DNA is TGTGCCACCAGCAGAGACCCGTTAGGGTCAGGAAAACTGTTTTTT.

This clonotype was found a few times. The chain combines TRBV5-1 with TRBJ2-5, with TRBD1 matching over 8 bases. V shed 4 bases and J 1 base; nucleotides not matched to a gene: 6. This CDR3 region has 15 residues. From germline, CDR1 is SGHRS and CDR2 YFSETQ. CDR3 bases: TGCGCCAGCAGCCTTACAGGGACAGGCCAAGAGACCCAGTACTTC. Translating it yields CASSLTGTGQETQYF.

The V and J genes are TRBV9 and TRBJ2-7; no firm D call. V lost 0 bases and J 6 bases, leaving 19 bases between the germline ends. Germline V gene lookup returns CDR1 SGDLS and CDR2 YYNGEE. The CDR3 spans 16 residues. The DNA of the CDR3 is TGTGCCAGCAGCGTAGGGGGTATACTTGACCCGACCGAGCAGTACTTC. It codes for CASSVGGILDPTEQYF.

This chain connects TRBV7-3 to TRBJ2-3; D is undetermined. The CDR3 totals 13 residues. V dropped 5 bases and J dropped 9 bases, with 15 bases sitting between them. Germline V lookup: CDR1 SGHTA, CDR2 FQGTGA. The CDR3 protein is CASSNTITGTQYF. CDR3 in DNA: TGTGCCAGCAGCAATACTATCACTGGCACGCAGTATTTT.